Listed below are T cell receptor beta chains from one sample, sequenced in a study of blood T cell repertoires in COVID-19. Method: immunoSEQ multiplex PCR; TCRdb's copy keeps in-frame clones and lacks some. The sample holds fewer than 400,000 clones, roughly 88% seen once. Sample: PBMCs or T cells enriched from blood (not recorded which). These receptors were collected from a man aged 30-40 years who had recovered from COVID-19. The CDR3 runs from the conserved cysteine through the conserved F or W. Each record gives: CDR3 DNA, CDR3 protein, clone size, V gene, J gene, D gene. D genes are given only for firm matches. Only some rows state a clone size, as once, few, many or a class for expanded clones.

TGTGCCAGCAGTGAAGCGAATCTACAGGGTTACGAGCAGTACTTC,CASSEANLQGYEQYF,NA,TRBV6-1,TRBJ2-7,NA
TGTGCCAGCAGTACCCCCGGGACTAGACACGAGCAGTACTTC,CASSTPGTRHEQYF,NA,TRBV6-5,TRBJ2-7,TRBD2
TGCGCCAGCAGCCAAGAGGGACAGGGAAAATACAATGAGCAGTTCTTC,CASSQEGQGKYNEQFF,NA,TRBV4-1,TRBJ2-1,TRBD1
TGTGCCAGCAGTCCTCGACAGGGGGCGGGGAGCTCCTACAATGAGCAGTTCTTC,CASSPRQGAGSSYNEQFF,NA,TRBV6-6,TRBJ2-1,TRBD1
TGTGCCTGGAGTTCCGGCAATCAGCCCCAGCATTTT,CAWSSGNQPQHF,NA,TRBV30,TRBJ1-5,NA
TGTGCCAGCAGCCCAAGGGACTTCTACAATGAGCAGTTCTTC,CASSPRDFYNEQFF,NA,TRBV7-8,TRBJ2-1,NA
TGTGCCAGCAGCCCTGTAGCGGAGAGCACAGATACGCAGTATTTT,CASSPVAESTDTQYF,NA,TRBV9,TRBJ2-3,NA
TGTGCCAGCAGCTTAGATGCACTTTCACCCCTCCACTTT,CASSLDALSPLHF,NA,TRBV9,TRBJ1-6,NA
TGTGCCAGCTCTCGGGGGACTTCAGAGCAGTACTTC,CASSRGTSEQYF,NA,TRBV18,TRBJ2-7,NA
TGTGCCACCAGCAGAGATAGTGAACGGGACACCATATATTTT,CATSRDSERDTIYF,NA,TRBV15,TRBJ1-3,NA
TGTGCCAGTAGCCAAATCGGGACAACGTCGAACGAGCAGTACTTC,CASSQIGTTSNEQYF,NA,TRBV19,TRBJ2-7,NA
TGCGCCAGCAGTCAATGGGGGCTAGGGGTCAGGGTAGGTTCACCCCTCCACTTT,CASSQWGLGVRVGSPLHF,NA,TRBV23-1,TRBJ1-6,NA
TGTGCCAGCAGTCCCGGGCAGGGTACGCAGTATTTT,CASSPGQGTQYF,NA,TRBV12-3/TRBV12-4,TRBJ2-3,NA
TGTGCCAGTACAGTGGGACAGAGCACAGATACGCAGTATTTT,CASTVGQSTDTQYF,NA,TRBV9,TRBJ2-3,TRBD1
TGTGCCAGCAGTTCGGGACAGCCCTACGAGCAGTACTTC,CASSSGQPYEQYF,NA,TRBV6-9,TRBJ2-7,TRBD1
TGTGCCAGCAGTGAAGGACTCGTGCAGTATTTT,CASSEGLVQYF,NA,TRBV6-1,TRBJ2-3,NA
TGTGCCAGCAGTTCACTAGCGGTATTATCCTACGAGCAGTACTTC,CASSSLAVLSYEQYF,NA,TRBV6-6,TRBJ2-7,TRBD2
TGTGCCAGCAGACGAGACACAGGTCGCGAGCAGTACTTC,CASRRDTGREQYF,NA,TRBV12-3/TRBV12-4,TRBJ2-7,NA
TGTGCCAGCAGCCAAGATGTTTCTAGCGGGAAATGGCAAGAGACCCAGTACTTC,CASSQDVSSGKWQETQYF,NA,TRBV4-2,TRBJ2-5,TRBD2
TGTGCCAGCAGCGCCTCAGAGGTGCTGAATTCACCCCTCCACTTT,CASSASEVLNSPLHF,NA,TRBV9,TRBJ1-6,NA
TGTGCCAGCAGTTTAGGGCAGCTAGCCAAAAACATTCAGTACTTC,CASSLGQLAKNIQYF,NA,TRBV28,TRBJ2-4,NA
TGTGCCAGCAGCTCGGGACTAGCGGGGGGGCATCCGTACTTC,CASSSGLAGGHPYF,NA,TRBV5-4,TRBJ2-7,TRBD2
TGCAGCGTAGGACTAGCGGGGGCCAACACAGATACGCAGTATTTT,CSVGLAGANTDTQYF,NA,TRBV29-1,TRBJ2-3,TRBD2
TGTGCCAGCAGTTTAGGCAGGGGGGAATATCAGCCCCAGCATTTT,CASSLGRGEYQPQHF,NA,TRBV11-2,TRBJ1-5,TRBD1
TGTGCCAGTTCTTCCGCTACTAGCGGGGGGGCAGATACGCAGTATTTT,CASSSATSGGADTQYF,NA,TRBV19,TRBJ2-3,TRBD2
TGTGCCAGCAGTTTATCCAGCGGGGGGGCCAAAGAGCAGTACTTC,CASSLSSGGAKEQYF,few,TRBV27,TRBJ2-7,TRBD2